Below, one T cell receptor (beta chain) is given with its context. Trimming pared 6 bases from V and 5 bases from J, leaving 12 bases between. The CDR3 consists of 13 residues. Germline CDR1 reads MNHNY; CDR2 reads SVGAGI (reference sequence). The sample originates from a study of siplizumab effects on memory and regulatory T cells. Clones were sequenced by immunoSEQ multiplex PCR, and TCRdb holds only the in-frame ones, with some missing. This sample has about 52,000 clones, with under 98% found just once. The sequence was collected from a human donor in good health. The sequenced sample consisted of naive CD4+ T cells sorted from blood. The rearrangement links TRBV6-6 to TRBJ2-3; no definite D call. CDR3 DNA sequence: TGTGCCAGCAGCCTACGGATGGGAGATACGCAGTATTTT. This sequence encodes CASSLRMGDTQYF.